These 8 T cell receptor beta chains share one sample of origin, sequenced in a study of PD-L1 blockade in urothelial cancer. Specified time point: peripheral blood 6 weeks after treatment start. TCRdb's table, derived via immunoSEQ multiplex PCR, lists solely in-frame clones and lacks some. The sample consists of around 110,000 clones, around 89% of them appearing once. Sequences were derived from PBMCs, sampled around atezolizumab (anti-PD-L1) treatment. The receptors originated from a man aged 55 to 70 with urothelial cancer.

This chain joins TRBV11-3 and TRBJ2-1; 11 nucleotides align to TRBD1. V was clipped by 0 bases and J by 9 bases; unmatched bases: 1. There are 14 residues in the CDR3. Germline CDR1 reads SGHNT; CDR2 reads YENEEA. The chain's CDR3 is CASSLDGTGGEQFF. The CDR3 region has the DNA TGTGCCAGCAGCTTAGATGGGACAGGGGGTGAGCAGTTCTTC.

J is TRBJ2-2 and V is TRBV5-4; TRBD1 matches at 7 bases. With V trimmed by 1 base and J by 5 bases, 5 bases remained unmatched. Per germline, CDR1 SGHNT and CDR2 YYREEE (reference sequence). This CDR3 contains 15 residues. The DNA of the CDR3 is TGTGCCAGCAGCTTGTTTGGCAGGGGGACCGGGGAGCTGTTTTTT. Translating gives CASSLFGRGTGELFF.

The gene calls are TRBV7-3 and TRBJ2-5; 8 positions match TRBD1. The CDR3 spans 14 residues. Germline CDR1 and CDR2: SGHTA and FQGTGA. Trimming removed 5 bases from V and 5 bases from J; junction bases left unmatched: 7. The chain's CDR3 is CASSQGQAPETQYF. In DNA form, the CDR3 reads TGTGCCAGCAGCCAGGGACAGGCCCCTGAGACCCAGTACTTC.

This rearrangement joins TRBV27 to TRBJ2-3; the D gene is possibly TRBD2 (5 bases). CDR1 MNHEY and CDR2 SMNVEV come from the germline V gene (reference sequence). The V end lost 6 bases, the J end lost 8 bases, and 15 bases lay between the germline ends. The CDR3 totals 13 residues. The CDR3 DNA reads TGTGCCAGCAGGGACTTGATACAGCGTACGCAGTATTTT. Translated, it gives CASRDLIQRTQYF.

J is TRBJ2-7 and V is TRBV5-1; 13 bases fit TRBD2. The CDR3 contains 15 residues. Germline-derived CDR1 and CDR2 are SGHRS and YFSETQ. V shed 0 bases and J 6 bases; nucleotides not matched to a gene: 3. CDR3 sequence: CASSLDGTSGIEQYF. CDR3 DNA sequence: TGCGCCAGCAGCTTGGATGGGACTAGCGGGATCGAGCAGTACTTC.

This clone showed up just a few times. The CDR3 is CASSRWDRDYGYTF. The CDR3, as DNA: TGTGCCAGCAGCCGTTGGGACAGGGACTATGGCTACACCTTC. The chain has TRBV7-9 and TRBJ1-2, with 9 nucleotides matching TRBD1. This CDR3 spans 14 amino acids. Looked up from germline, CDR1 is SEHNR and CDR2 is FQNEAQ (reference sequence). Unmatched junction bases numbered 4, after V lost 5 bases and J lost 3 bases.

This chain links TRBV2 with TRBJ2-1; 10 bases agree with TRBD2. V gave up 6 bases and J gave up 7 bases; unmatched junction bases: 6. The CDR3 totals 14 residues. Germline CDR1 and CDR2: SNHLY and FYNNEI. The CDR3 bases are TGTGCCAGCAGACTCCTAGCGGGGGCGAATGAGCAGTTCTTC. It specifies CASRLLAGANEQFF.

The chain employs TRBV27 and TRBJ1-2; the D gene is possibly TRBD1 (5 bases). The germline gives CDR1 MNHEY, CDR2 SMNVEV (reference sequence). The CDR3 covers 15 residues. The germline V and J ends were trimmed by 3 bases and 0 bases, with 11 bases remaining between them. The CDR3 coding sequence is TGTGCCAGCAGTTTGCAAGGGGTACCTAACTATGGCTACACCTTC. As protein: CASSLQGVPNYGYTF.